In this sample, the clone carrying this TCR beta chain turned up many times. The antigen remains unidentified. These data belong to a study of tumor-infiltrating lymphocytes in primary liver carcinoma. Study-wide background: Through surgical resection, the patients' primary liver carcinoma was treated. Study results and caveats: Tumor-adjacent and tumor-blood pairs shared less of their repertoires than tumor region pairs shared. Blood fell significantly below tumors in its top-250-clone fraction (p = 0.039).

Making TCR beta cDNA involved approximately 520 ng total RNA and a constant-region primer. Slightly modified ARM-PCR with three nested multiplex PCR rounds yielded TCR beta libraries. It was with TRBV1-TRBV30 forward primers and a C-beta reverse primer that the first two PCR rounds were run, at around 11 cycles each. MiXCR was run by TCRdb on the multiplex PCR reads, yielding one entry per CDR3 protein. The repertoire holds around 330,000 distinct CDR3 sequences, with around three fifths as singletons. Researchers drew blood RNA from unsorted whole blood and extracted germline DNA as well. CDR3 size: 13 residues. V was clipped by 6 bases and J by 2 bases; unmatched bases: 3. Germline V gene data show CDR1 as SGHAT and CDR2 as FQNNGV.

Sequencing was performed on peripheral blood. This rearrangement joins TRBV11-2 to TRBJ2-7; the match to TRBD2 covers 8 bases. The receptor's source is a woman under 40 with primary liver carcinoma and hepatitis B virus infection. CDR3 sequence: CASRLAATYEQYF. The CDR3, as DNA: TGTGCCAGCAGACTAGCGGCTACCTACGAGCAGTACTTC.